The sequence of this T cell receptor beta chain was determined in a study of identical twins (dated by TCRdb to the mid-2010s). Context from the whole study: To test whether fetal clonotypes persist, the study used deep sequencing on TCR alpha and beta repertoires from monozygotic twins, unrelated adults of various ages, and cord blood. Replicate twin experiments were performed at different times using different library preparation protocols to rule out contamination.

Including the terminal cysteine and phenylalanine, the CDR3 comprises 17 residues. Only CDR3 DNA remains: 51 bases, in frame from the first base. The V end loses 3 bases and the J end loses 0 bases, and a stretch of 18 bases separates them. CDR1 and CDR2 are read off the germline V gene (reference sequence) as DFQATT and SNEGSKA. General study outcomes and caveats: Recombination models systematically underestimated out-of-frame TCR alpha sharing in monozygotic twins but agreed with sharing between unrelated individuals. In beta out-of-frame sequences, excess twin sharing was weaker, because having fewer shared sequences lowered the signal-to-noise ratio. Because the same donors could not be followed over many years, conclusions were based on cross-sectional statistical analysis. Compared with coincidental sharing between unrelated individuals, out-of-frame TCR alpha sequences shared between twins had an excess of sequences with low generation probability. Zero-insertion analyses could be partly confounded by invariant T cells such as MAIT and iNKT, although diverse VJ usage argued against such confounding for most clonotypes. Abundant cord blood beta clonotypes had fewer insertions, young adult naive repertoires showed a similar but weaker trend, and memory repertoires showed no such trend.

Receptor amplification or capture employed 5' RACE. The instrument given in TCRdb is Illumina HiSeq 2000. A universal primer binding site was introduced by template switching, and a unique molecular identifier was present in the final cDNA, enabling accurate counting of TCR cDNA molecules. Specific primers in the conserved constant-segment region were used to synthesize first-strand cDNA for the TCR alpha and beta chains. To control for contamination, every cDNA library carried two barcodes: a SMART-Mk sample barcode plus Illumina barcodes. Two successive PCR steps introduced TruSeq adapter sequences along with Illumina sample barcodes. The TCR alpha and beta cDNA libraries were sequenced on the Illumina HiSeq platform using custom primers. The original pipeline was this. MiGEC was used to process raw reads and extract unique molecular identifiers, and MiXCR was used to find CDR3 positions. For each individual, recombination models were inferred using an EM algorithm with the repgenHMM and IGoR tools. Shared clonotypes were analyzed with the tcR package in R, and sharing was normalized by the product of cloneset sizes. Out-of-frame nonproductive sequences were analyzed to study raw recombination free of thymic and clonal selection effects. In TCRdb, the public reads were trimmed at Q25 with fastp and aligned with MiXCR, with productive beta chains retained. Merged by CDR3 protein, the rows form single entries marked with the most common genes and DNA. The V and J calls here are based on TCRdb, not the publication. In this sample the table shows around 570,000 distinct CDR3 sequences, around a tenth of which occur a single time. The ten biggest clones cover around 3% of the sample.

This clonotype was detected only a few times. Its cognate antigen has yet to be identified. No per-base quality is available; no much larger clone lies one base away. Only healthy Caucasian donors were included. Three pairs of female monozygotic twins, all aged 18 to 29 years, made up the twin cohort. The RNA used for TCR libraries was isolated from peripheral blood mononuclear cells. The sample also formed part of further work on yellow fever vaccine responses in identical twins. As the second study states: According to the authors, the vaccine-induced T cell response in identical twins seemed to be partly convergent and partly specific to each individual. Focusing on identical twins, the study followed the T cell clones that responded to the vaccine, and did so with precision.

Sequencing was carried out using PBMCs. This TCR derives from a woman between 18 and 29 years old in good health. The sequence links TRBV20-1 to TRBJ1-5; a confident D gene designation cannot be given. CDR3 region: CSASGESESYSNQPQHF. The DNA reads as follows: TGCAGTGCTAGCGGGGAGTCGGAGAGCTATAGCAATCAGCCCCAGCATTTT.